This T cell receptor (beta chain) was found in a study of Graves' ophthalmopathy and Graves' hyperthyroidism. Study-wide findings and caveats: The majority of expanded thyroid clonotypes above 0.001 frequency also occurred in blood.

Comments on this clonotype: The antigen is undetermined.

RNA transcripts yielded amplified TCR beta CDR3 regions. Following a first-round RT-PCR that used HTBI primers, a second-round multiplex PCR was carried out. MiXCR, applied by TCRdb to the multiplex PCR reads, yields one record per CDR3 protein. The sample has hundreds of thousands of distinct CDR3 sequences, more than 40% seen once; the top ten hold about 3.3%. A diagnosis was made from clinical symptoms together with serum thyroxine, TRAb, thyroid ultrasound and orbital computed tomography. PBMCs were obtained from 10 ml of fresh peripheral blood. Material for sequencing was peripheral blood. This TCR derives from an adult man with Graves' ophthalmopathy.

CDR3 nucleotides: TGCAGCGTCACCGGTGGGGCGATCCAAGAGACCCAGTACTTC. This sequence encodes CSVTGGAIQETQYF. The chain recombines TRBV29-1 with TRBJ2-5; a weak D match, TRBD1 (5 bases). The CDR3 is made up of 14 amino acids. Trimming shortened V by 6 bases and J by 1 base, and 15 bases separated the two germline ends. Germline V gene lookup returns CDR1 SQVTM and CDR2 ANQGSEA.